This T cell receptor beta chain was sequenced for a study of CD8+CD57+ T cells in acquired aplastic anemia (dated by TCRdb to the late 2010s). Study-wide context: Extracted DNA from sorted CD4+ and CD8+ cells averaged 3.2 ug, ranging from about 0.18 to 27.4 ug. Healthy donor samples averaged about 9.9 million reads for CD4+ and about 12 million for CD8+ cells. The paper as a whole reports these results and caveats: Between patients and healthy controls, no significant difference in CD8+ Simpson's diversity was found (P=0.060). Over 25 CD8+ CDR3 sequences were found in both patients and controls but appeared to be highly expressed in patients and within the immunodominant clones of the patients.

Genomic DNA was used as template for profiling of TCR beta VDJ combinations and CDR3 sequences. TCR repertoire sequencing was run on an Illumina HiSeq 2000. As for how the authors treated the data: TRBV/TRBJ rearrangement plots, CDR3 size and DJ length profiles, and Simpson's diversity index were used to evaluate the repertoires. The most abundant DNA sequence in the deep sequencing data was taken as the immunodominant clone. CDR3 amino acid sequences were checked for sharing between subjects and were compared against published repertoires and the VDJdb database. The public reads were quality trimmed at Q25 with fastp and then assembled into clones with MiXCR by TCRdb, keeping productive beta chains. Rows with a matching CDR3 protein are joined into one entry that keeps the most common DNA and genes. The V and J calls, along with clone size, are taken from TCRdb and not from the paper's own processing. In all, the sample holds some 200,000 distinct CDR3 sequences, and around 63% of those were seen once. The ten largest clonotypes hold approximately 30% of the sample.

TCR repertoires of sorted CD4+ and CD8+ blood T cells from severe aplastic anemia patients and healthy subjects were deep-sequenced in the study. Ficoll-Paque density gradient centrifugation was used to isolate peripheral blood mononuclear cells. CD4+ and CD8+ T cells were sorted by FACS or magnetic beads before DNA extraction. With respect to this clonotype: Its antigen target is currently unknown. Base qualities are missing; no much larger clone stands one base away.

From the cysteine up to the phenylalanine, the CDR3 has a length of 14 residues. The entry retains the CDR3 DNA only, 42 bases that are in frame from base 1. CDR1 and CDR2 (MNHNS, SASEGT) derive from the germline V gene. V is clipped by 0 bases and J by 4 bases, and the sequence between their germline boundaries is 9 bases long. This chain is built from TRBV6-1 and TRBJ1-2; a confident D gene designation cannot be given. Source material: sorted CD4+, CD8+, or CD8+CD57+ T cells (not recorded which) from PBMCs. The TCR originated in a human donor in good health. The CDR3 protein is CASSEAKGGYGYTF. Read as DNA, the sequence is TGTGCCAGCAGTGAAGCAAAGGGTGGCTATGGCTACACCTTC.